A single T cell receptor (beta chain) is shown here with its context. The antigen remains undetermined. TCRdb re-derived calls from the RT-PCR reads in MiXCR, one entry per CDR3 protein. Of around 5,000 distinct CDR3 sequences in the sample, roughly 85% are singletons; the top ten hold around 1.9%. The CDR3 length is 14 residues. Germline V gives CDR1 ENHRY, CDR2 SYGVKD. The J segment lost 4 bases and the V segment lost 3 bases, leaving 4 bases of the junction unmatched. These data originate in a study of yellow fever vaccine responses in identical twins. Study observations and caveats: Convergence reportedly seemed to mark part of the twins' vaccine T cell response, with personalization marking the rest.

The source material was T cells from blood (PBMCs), unsorted or a sorted subset (not recorded which), sampled before or after yellow fever vaccination (not recorded which). This clonotype was obtained from a woman under 30 who received the yellow fever vaccine. The rearrangement joins TRBV10-3 to TRBJ2-3, with 7 nucleotides matching TRBD1. The CDR3 region is CAISELQGADTQYF. Written as DNA, the CDR3 is TGTGCCATCAGTGAACTTCAGGGGGCAGATACGCAGTATTTT.